This TCR beta chain was sequenced for a study of identical twins. Via MiXCR, TCRdb re-called the 5' RACE reads, giving one row per CDR3 protein. The sample holds about 660,000 distinct CDR3 sequences, about 9.4% seen once. This clonotype was seen repeatedly, ten times or more. What it binds is unknown. Study-level points and caveats: Possibly, invariant MAIT and iNKT cells partly confounded zero-insertion analyses. Memory repertoires showed no such pattern, whereas abundant cord blood beta clonotypes carried fewer insertions. The degree of excess twin sharing was weaker in beta out-of-frame sequences.

Germline V lookup: CDR1 SGHRS, CDR2 YFSETQ. Losses at the gene ends were 2 bases for V and 8 bases for J; bases not matched to a gene: 3. The CDR3 extends over 13 amino acids. These data were also reused for a study on yellow fever vaccine responses in identical twins. That report notes: Twins reportedly mounted vaccine T cell responses that seemed partly convergent, partly personalized.

The chain couples TRBV5-1 to TRBJ2-1; 8 nucleotides match TRBD1. What was sequenced was PBMCs. The sequence came from a young woman in good health. The DNA of the CDR3 is TGCGCCAGCAGCTTTGGACAGGGCGATGAGCAGTTCTTC. Translating it yields CASSFGQGDEQFF.